The 21 T cell receptor beta chains below were found in one sample sequenced in a study of identical twins. TCRdb reanalysed the 5' RACE reads using MiXCR and keeps one entry per CDR3 protein. The data contain roughly 690,000 distinct CDR3 sequences, approximately 21% of them seen just once; the ten biggest clones take up over 4%. This same sample was also taken into another study, of T cells expressing NK-cell markers.

Material for sequencing was PBMCs. These receptors came from a woman in her late teens or twenties in good health.

The chain combines TRBV30 with TRBJ1-2, with D hard to call. The CDR3 totals 14 residues. Trimming took off 8 bases at V and 0 bases at J, with 16 bases between the two ends. Germline CDR1 reads GTSNPN; CDR2 reads SVGIG (reference sequence). CDR3 coding DNA: TGTGCCCGGACGCTAAGAGGGACTAACTATGGCTACACCTTC. Translation: CARTLRGTNYGYTF.

This clonotype was seen more than once but under ten times. V gene TRBV9 combines with J gene TRBJ2-3, with D perhaps matching TRBD2 (5 bases). CDR3 length: 16 amino acids. CDR1 and CDR2 (germline): SGDLS, YYNGEE. Trimming cost V 0 bases and J 2 bases, with 13 bases left between them. The CDR3, as DNA: TGTGCCAGCAGCGTAGAGTCGGGAAGTAACACAGATACGCAGTATTTT. It specifies CASSVESGSNTDTQYF.

This clonotype was detected only a few times. This chain connects TRBV5-8 to TRBJ1-5; 11 bases are shared with TRBD1. CDR3 size: 16 residues. Germline V gives CDR1 SGHTS, CDR2 YDEGEE. With 4 bases clipped from V and 3 bases from J, the junction kept 6 bases outside the gene matches. This CDR3 reads CASSLWTGGNNQPQHF. The CDR3 region has the DNA TGTGCCAGCAGCCTATGGACAGGGGGCAACAATCAGCCCCAGCATTTT.

The sample holds a few counts of this clonotype. The chain uses TRBV5-1 and TRBJ2-7, with D possibly being TRBD2 (5 bases). V was cut by 4 bases and J by 4 bases, with 18 bases left in between. CDR3 length: 15 amino acids. Germline V CDR1 and CDR2: SGHRS, YFSETQ. CDR3 protein: CASSGDAGRSYEQYF. Here the CDR3 DNA reads TGCGCCAGCAGCGGGGATGCGGGCAGGTCGTACGAGCAGTACTTC.

In its sample, this clonotype was seen a few times. This chain connects TRBV7-9 to TRBJ1-2, with D maybe TRBD1 (5 bases). This CDR3 contains 15 residues. Germline V gene lookup returns CDR1 SEHNR and CDR2 FQNEAQ (reference sequence). V lost 2 bases, J lost 7 bases, and 17 bases lay in between. The CDR3: CASSLSNRRVGGYTF. The CDR3 region has the DNA TGTGCCAGCAGCTTATCAAATCGCAGGGTTGGTGGCTACACCTTC.

This clonotype was seen a handful of times. The chain joins TRBV10-3 to TRBJ2-3; D is ambiguous. The germline gives CDR1 ENHRY, CDR2 SYGVKD. The V end lost 0 bases, the J end lost 1 base, and 5 bases lay between the germline ends. This CDR3 has 14 residues. The CDR3 bases are TGTGCCATCAGTGAGTCCCGGGGCACAGATACGCAGTATTTT. Amino acid sequence: CAISESRGTDTQYF.

This clonotype turned up a few times. The rearrangement links TRBV6-1 to TRBJ1-2, with a possible D match to TRBD1 (6 bases). Trimming pared 4 bases from V and 5 bases from J, leaving 8 bases between. Germline V gene lookup returns CDR1 MNHNS and CDR2 SASEGT. The CDR3 has 12 residues. CDR3 nucleotide sequence: TGTGCCAGCAGTGCCACAGGGTATGGCTACACCTTC. Its translation: CASSATGYGYTF.

There are a few counts of this clonotype. V gene TRBV5-1 combines with J gene TRBJ1-5; D perhaps matches TRBD1 (5 bases). V was clipped by 4 bases and J by 7 bases, with 15 bases between them. CDR3 size: 14 residues. Germline V lookup: CDR1 SGHRS, CDR2 YFSETQ. This chain's CDR3 is CASSPDARGQPQHF. CDR3 DNA sequence: TGCGCCAGCAGCCCGGACGCTCGGGGGCAGCCCCAGCATTTT.

The sample holds one count of this clonotype. V is TRBV7-2 and J is TRBJ1-5; no definite D call. The CDR3 extends over 13 amino acids. V gave up 6 bases and J gave up 7 bases, with 13 bases separating them. Germline loops: CDR1 SGHTA, CDR2 FQGNSA. The CDR3 DNA is TGTGCCAGCAGTTACACAGTTGCCCAGCCCCAGCATTTT. Translation: CASSYTVAQPQHF. Full variable domain (rest looked up from reference TRBV7-2 and TRBJ1-5): GAGVSQSPSNKVTEKGKDVELRCDPISGHTALYWYRQSLGQGLEFLIYFQGNSAPDKSGLPSDRFSAERTGGSVSTLTIQRTQQEDSAVYLCASSYTVAQPQHFGDGTRLSIL.

This chain links TRBV7-2 with TRBJ2-4; a weak D match, TRBD1 (5 bases). Trimming stripped 3 bases from V and 11 bases from J, with 11 bases between. Germline V gives CDR1 SGHTA, CDR2 FQGNSA. The CDR3 extends over 12 amino acids. As DNA, the CDR3 is TGTGCCAGCAGCTTGACAGTAGAGGTTCAGTACTTC. This codes for CASSLTVEVQYF.

This clonotype showed up just a few times. The rearrangement links TRBV5-1 to TRBJ2-1; 14 bases are shared with TRBD2. In germline, CDR1 is SGHRS, CDR2 YFSETQ. The CDR3 totals 16 residues. V lost 5 bases to trimming and J lost 4 bases; unmatched junction nucleotides: 5. The CDR3 region has the DNA TGCGCCAGCAGTCGGGGACTAGCGGGAGCGTACAATGAGCAGTTCTTC. It translates to CASSRGLAGAYNEQFF.

The V and J genes are TRBV5-1 and TRBJ2-1; D gene ambiguous. V was clipped by 4 bases and J by 2 bases, with 13 bases between them. In germline, CDR1 is SGHRS, CDR2 YFSETQ. The CDR3 has 15 residues. The CDR3 region has the DNA TGCGCCAGCAGCCCAATGGCCACCACCTACAATGAGCAGTTCTTC. Translating it yields CASSPMATTYNEQFF. The variable domain in full, with the rest retrieved from reference TRBV5-1 and TRBJ2-1, is KAGVTQTPRYLIKTRGQQVTLSCSPISGHRSVSWYQQTPGQGLQFLFEYFSETQRNKGNFPGRFSGRQFSNSRSEMNVSTLELGDSALYLCASSPMATTYNEQFFGPGTRLTVL.

This clonotype was recorded at least ten times. The V gene is TRBV2, the J gene TRBJ2-7; no definite D call. Germline CDR1 is SNHLY and CDR2 is FYNNEI. V dropped 4 bases and J dropped 6 bases, with 4 bases sitting between them. This CDR3 comprises 10 residues. The CDR3 DNA follows: TGTGCCAGCAGTGTGTCCGAGCAGTACTTC. Its translation is CASSVSEQYF.

The chain joins TRBV12-3 or TRBV12-4 to TRBJ2-1, with D tentatively TRBD2 (6 bases). Trimming took 3 bases from V and 14 from J, leaving 17 bases between them. The CDR3 has 13 amino acids. The CDR3 DNA sequence: TGTGCCAGCAGTTTGGGAGGCCTAGCGTTAAAGTTCTTC. Its translation is CASSLGGLALKFF.

This clonotype was picked up many times. The chain has TRBV20-1 and TRBJ2-2, with TRBD2 identical over 9 bases. Germline assignment: CDR1 DFQATT and CDR2 SNEGSKA (reference sequence). The CDR3 loop spans 14 amino acids. Trimming removed 1 base from V and 8 bases from J; junction bases left unmatched: 5. CDR3 loop: CSARGAGGTGELFF. The CDR3 bases are TGCAGTGCTAGAGGCGCGGGAGGGACGGGGGAGCTGTTTTTT.

The sample holds a few counts of this clonotype. The CDR3 DNA follows: TGTGCCAGCAGCCATACTAGAGAGGGCACAGATACGCAGTATTTT. Its translation is CASSHTREGTDTQYF. The chain is built from TRBV3-1 and TRBJ2-3; D possibly corresponds to TRBD2 (5 bases). Trimming took 3 bases from V and 1 from J, leaving 11 bases between them. Germline CDR1 reads LGHDT; CDR2 reads YNNKEL (reference sequence). This CDR3 comprises 15 residues.

This chain joins TRBV29-1 and TRBJ1-1; D is undetermined. V was shortened by 4 bases and J by 7 bases, with 13 bases between the two germline ends. The CDR3 covers 12 residues. CDR1 and CDR2 from the germline V gene are SQVTM and ANQGSEA. CDR3 DNA sequence: TGCAGCGTTGTTCTCCCCGGGAGTGAAGCTTTCTTT. Its protein product is CSVVLPGSEAFF.

This clonotype occurred many times. V usage is TRBV6-6 and J usage is TRBJ1-2; a weak D match, TRBD1 (6 bases). V was cut by 10 bases and J by 7 bases, with 13 bases left in between. Germline values: CDR1 MNHNY, CDR2 SVGAGI (reference sequence). The CDR3 is 11 residues long. The CDR3 sequence is CATGGGGGYTF. The DNA for the CDR3 is TGTGCCACGGGAGGGGGGGGTGGCTACACCTTC.

Only a few counts were recorded for this clonotype. This chain links TRBV10-3 with TRBJ1-2, with D uncertain. Trimming removed 3 bases from V and 3 bases from J, with 14 bases in between. The CDR3 spans 15 residues. Germline lookup yields CDR1 ENHRY and CDR2 SYGVKD. In DNA, the CDR3 is TGTGCCATCAGTGATCTACGAGCGCCATACTATGGCTACACCTTC. This encodes CAISDLRAPYYGYTF.

This clonotype was counted between two and nine times. V and J are TRBV9 and TRBJ2-1; D remains ambiguous. The germline V gene has CDR1 SGDLS and CDR2 YYNGEE. This CDR3 is 13 amino acids long. Deletions cut 2 bases from V and 8 bases from J, with 11 bases between. CDR3 sequence reads: CASSVDRAHEQFF. CDR3 bases: TGTGCCAGCAGCGTGGATAGGGCCCATGAGCAGTTCTTC.

The chain recombines TRBV2 with TRBJ2-2, with D tentatively TRBD1 (6 bases). Trimming stripped 10 bases from V and 0 bases from J, with 15 bases between. CDR1 and CDR2 (germline): SNHLY, FYNNEI. The length of the CDR3 is 15 residues. The CDR3 loop is CATGRGSANTGELFF. The CDR3 DNA is TGTGCCACCGGCAGGGGTTCCGCGAACACCGGGGAGCTGTTTTTT.